A single sample is the source of the 19 T cell receptor beta chains below, sequenced in a study of T cells in Graves' hyperthyroidism and ophthalmopathy. TCR beta CDR3 regions were amplified from RNA transcripts. The HTBI primer set was used in a first-round RT-PCR of the TCR CDR3. TCRdb used MiXCR to reprocess the multiplex PCR reads, holding one entry per CDR3 protein. The repertoire holds around 290,000 distinct CDR3 sequences, with over 15% as singletons. Source material: blood. Source of these receptors: a woman aged 55-69 years with Graves' ophthalmopathy.

The CDR3 spells CSAQTSGLGYNEQFF. CDR3 coding DNA: TGCAGTGCCCAGACTAGCGGGTTAGGTTACAATGAGCAGTTCTTC. The chain carries TRBV20-1 and TRBJ2-1; 10 nucleotides line up with TRBD2. CDR1 is DFQATT and CDR2 is SNEGSKA in the germline V gene (reference sequence). The length of the CDR3 is 15 residues. After removal of 6 bases from V and 4 bases from J, the junction contained 9 bases not matched to a gene.

The chain employs TRBV15 and TRBJ1-1; 7 bases match TRBD1. The V segment lost 4 bases and the J segment 2 bases; nucleotides outside the gene matches: 13. There are 17 residues in the CDR3. Per the germline V gene, CDR1 is LNHNV and CDR2 is YYDKDF (reference sequence). CDR3 region: CATSMTLTGTENTEAFF. CDR3 in DNA: TGTGCCACCAGCATGACGCTAACCGGGACAGAAAACACTGAAGCTTTCTTT.

In its sample, this clonotype was seen many times. The CDR3 loop is CATSRDRTVKNTEAFF. CDR3 sequence (DNA): TGTGCCACCAGCAGAGATCGGACAGTCAAGAACACTGAAGCTTTCTTT. The chain is built from TRBV15 and TRBJ1-1; TRBD1 might be the D (6 bases). Trimming took 0 bases from V and 1 from J, leaving 12 bases between them. Germline CDR1 LNHNV, CDR2 YYDKDF (reference sequence). The CDR3 consists of 16 residues.

This clonotype was recorded a few times. This sequence may be a read error, since a much larger clone differs from it by one base. The chain has TRBV2 and TRBJ2-3; perhaps D is TRBD1 or TRBD2 (5 bases each). Germline lookup yields CDR1 SNHLY and CDR2 FYNNEI. This CDR3 spans 14 amino acids. V shed 11 bases and J shed 1 base, with 16 bases lying between them. Here the CDR3 reads CAGAVLGGTDTQYF. CDR3 sequence (DNA): TGTGCCGGAGCGGTCTTGGGGGGCACAGATACGCAGTATTTT. The full variable domain, with the rest looked up from reference TRBV2 and TRBJ2-3, is EPEVTQTPSHQVTQMGQEVILRCVPISNHLYFYWYRQILGQKVEFLVSFYNNEISEKSEIFDDQFSVERPDGSNFTLKIRSTKLEDSAMYFCAGAVLGGTDTQYFGPGTRLTVL.

J is TRBJ2-6 and V is TRBV12-3 or TRBV12-4; D unresolved. V was pared by 6 bases and J by 3 bases, with 15 bases between. This CDR3 region has 16 residues. The CDR3 region has the DNA TGTGCCAGCAGAGAAGAAGGGCTTCTTGGGGCCAACGTCCTGACTTTC. This codes for CASREEGLLGANVLTF.

In this sample, this clonotype turned up many times. The DNA of the CDR3 is TGTGCCAGCAGCCCCCGGGACCGCACCTACAATGAGCAGTTCTTC. Translated: CASSPRDRTYNEQFF. The chain employs TRBV5-8 and TRBJ2-1, with D possibly called TRBD1 or TRBD2 (5 bases each). Trimming removed 4 bases from V and 2 bases from J, with 13 bases in between. This CDR3 comprises 15 residues. Germline CDR1 reads SGHTS; CDR2 reads YDEGEE.

There are many counts of this clonotype. The DNA of the CDR3 is TGTGCCAGCAGCTCGGACAGGGGGCGCGATACGCAGTATTTT. Protein: CASSSDRGRDTQYF. V gene TRBV5-8 combines with J gene TRBJ2-3; 11 nucleotides align to TRBD1. Per the germline V gene, CDR1 is SGHTS and CDR2 is YDEGEE. The CDR3 has 14 amino acids. V shed 3 bases, J shed 6 bases, and the junction held 3 bases outside the gene matches.

This clonotype was counted at least ten times. The chain joins TRBV2 to TRBJ1-1; D might be TRBD1 (5 bases). This CDR3 has 13 residues. Germline V gene data show CDR1 as SNHLY and CDR2 as FYNNEI. Deletions cut 11 bases from V and 5 bases from J, with 18 bases between. The CDR3 bases are TGTGCCGACGAGGGGAAGGGAAGTACTGAAGCTTTCTTT. Amino acid sequence: CADEGKGSTEAFF. The full variable domain, in which reference TRBV2 and TRBJ1-1 provide the parts outside the CDR3, is EPEVTQTPSHQVTQMGQEVILRCVPISNHLYFYWYRQILGQKVEFLVSFYNNEISEKSEIFDDQFSVERPDGSNFTLKIRSTKLEDSAMYFCADEGKGSTEAFFGQGTRLTVV.

The chain employs TRBV7-8 and TRBJ1-1; no clear D. The V and J ends lost 6 bases and 0 bases respectively, with 11 bases between them. Germline V gene data show CDR1 as SGHVS and CDR2 as FQNEAQ. The CDR3 covers 14 residues. CDR3 region: CASSQRRVNTEAFF. The CDR3, as DNA: TGTGCCAGCAGTCAAAGACGTGTGAACACTGAAGCTTTCTTT.

This clonotype has only a few counts. The J gene is TRBJ2-7, the V gene TRBV5-6; D gene uncertain. Germline V gene lookup returns CDR1 SGHDT and CDR2 YYEEEE. V lost 7 bases, J lost 5 bases, and 7 bases lay in between. The CDR3 contains 10 residues. CDR3 loop: CASPCHEQYF. CDR3 sequence (DNA): TGTGCCAGCCCCTGCCACGAGCAGTACTTC.

This clonotype was seen only a few times. The CDR3 region has the DNA TGTGCCACCAGTGACCCGGGGGGGTCCGGGACAGGCCACTACGAGCAGTACTTC. As protein: CATSDPGGSGTGHYEQYF. The chain combines TRBV24-1 with TRBJ2-7, with D tentatively TRBD1 or TRBD2 (8 bases each). Germline CDR1 is KGHDR and CDR2 is SFDVKD. The CDR3 has 18 amino acids. V lost 4 bases and J 3 bases, leaving 24 bases between the germline ends.

This clonotype was found a few times. The chain has TRBV7-9 and TRBJ2-1; D remains unclear. Germline CDR1 and CDR2: SEHNR and FQNEAQ (reference sequence). Trimming pared 3 bases from V and 0 bases from J, leaving 6 bases between. The CDR3 is made up of 14 amino acids. The CDR3 bases are TGTGCCAGCAGCTTTACCAGCTCCTACAATGAGCAGTTCTTC. Encoded protein: CASSFTSSYNEQFF.

This clonotype was detected many times. This chain links TRBV24-1 with TRBJ2-7; 7 positions agree with TRBD1. Germline-derived CDR1 and CDR2 are KGHDR and SFDVKD. V shed 5 bases, J shed 6 bases, and the junction held 3 bases outside the gene matches. The CDR3 spans 12 residues. The CDR3 reads CATSGDSIEQYF. CDR3 bases: TGTGCCACCAGTGGGGACAGTATCGAGCAGTACTTC.

This clonotype was seen a few times. This sequence joins TRBV24-1 and TRBJ2-1; 9 bases agree with TRBD1. This CDR3 is built from 14 residues. The V segment lost 3 bases and the J segment 8 bases; nucleotides outside the gene matches: 4. Germline values: CDR1 KGHDR, CDR2 SFDVKD. The CDR3 DNA reads as TGTGCCACCAGTGATCAGGACAGGGGCGATGAGCAGTTCTTC. Translation gives CATSDQDRGDEQFF.

In its sample, this clonotype was seen many times. The chain is built from TRBV19 and TRBJ1-1; D is undetermined. Trimming removed 4 bases from V and 0 bases from J, with 12 bases in between. There are 15 residues in the CDR3. CDR1 is LNHDA and CDR2 is SQIVND in the germline V gene (reference sequence). This CDR3 reads CASSTIRVMNTEAFF. DNA of the CDR3: TGTGCCAGTAGTACCATCCGGGTAATGAACACTGAAGCTTTCTTT.

The chain uses TRBV6-1 and TRBJ2-1, with D perhaps TRBD1 (6 bases). The germline V gene has CDR1 MNHNS and CDR2 SASEGT. Trimming cost V 2 bases and J 9 bases, with 11 bases left between them. The CDR3 spans 13 residues. The CDR3 DNA reads as TGTGCCAGCAGTGAAAAGGGACACGCTGAGCAGTTCTTC. Translating it yields CASSEKGHAEQFF.

The V call is TRBV5-6, the J call TRBJ2-1; possibly TRBD1 for D (5 bases). Germline V gene sequence: CDR1 SGHDT, CDR2 YYEEEE. This CDR3 contains 15 residues. Trimming pared 2 bases from V and 5 bases from J, leaving 14 bases between. The CDR3 reads CASSFRVHGDNEQFF. The DNA for the CDR3 is TGTGCCAGCAGCTTCAGGGTTCATGGGGACAATGAGCAGTTCTTC.

This clonotype was recorded a few times. J is TRBJ2-7 and V is TRBV20-1; 7 bases match TRBD1. CDR1 is DFQATT, CDR2 SNEGSKA, per germline (reference sequence). This CDR3 is built from 14 residues. J was trimmed by 1 base and V by 6 bases; bases with no gene match: 9. The CDR3 DNA follows: TGCAGTGCGGTGGGACAGTACTTTTCCTACGAGCAGTACTTC. It codes for CSAVGQYFSYEQYF.

In its sample, this clonotype was seen many times. V usage is TRBV6-1 and J usage is TRBJ2-2, with TRBD1 as a possible D gene (5 bases). V shed 6 bases and J shed 6 bases, with 20 bases lying between them. Germline CDR1 reads MNHNS; CDR2 reads SASEGT. The CDR3 length is 16 residues. The CDR3 is CASSSSLRQRSGELFF. The CDR3, as DNA: TGTGCCAGCAGCTCATCCCTGAGACAGAGGTCCGGGGAGCTGTTTTTT.